This T cell receptor (beta chain) was captured by sequencing in a study of blood T cell repertoires in COVID-19. In the study overall: The origin of the acute and convalescent COVID-19 samples was the United States, Italy and Spain. The cDNA or gDNA used as material had been derived from T cells, B-cell-depleted T cells, or PBMCs.

Authors' methods: Amplification of reference gene primers provided the estimated nucleated cell counts. Clones were sequenced by immunoSEQ multiplex PCR, and TCRdb holds only the in-frame ones, with some missing. V and J calls and clone size come straight from that table; D and trimming were deduced from the DNA. Of about 190,000 clones in the sample, roughly nine tenths were seen once. The V and J ends lost 3 bases and 4 bases respectively, with 13 bases between them. CDR3 size: 15 residues. CDR1 and CDR2 (germline): MNHEY, SMNVEV (reference sequence). Sequencing was carried out using peripheral blood. This chain uses TRBV27 with TRBJ2-1; tentative D call: TRBD2 (5 bases). The receptor was derived from a man under 40 with acute or convalescent COVID-19. The CDR3 DNA sequence: TGTGCCAGCAGTTTCCGAGGGTCAGGATACAATGAGCAGTTCTTC. Protein: CASSFRGSGYNEQFF.